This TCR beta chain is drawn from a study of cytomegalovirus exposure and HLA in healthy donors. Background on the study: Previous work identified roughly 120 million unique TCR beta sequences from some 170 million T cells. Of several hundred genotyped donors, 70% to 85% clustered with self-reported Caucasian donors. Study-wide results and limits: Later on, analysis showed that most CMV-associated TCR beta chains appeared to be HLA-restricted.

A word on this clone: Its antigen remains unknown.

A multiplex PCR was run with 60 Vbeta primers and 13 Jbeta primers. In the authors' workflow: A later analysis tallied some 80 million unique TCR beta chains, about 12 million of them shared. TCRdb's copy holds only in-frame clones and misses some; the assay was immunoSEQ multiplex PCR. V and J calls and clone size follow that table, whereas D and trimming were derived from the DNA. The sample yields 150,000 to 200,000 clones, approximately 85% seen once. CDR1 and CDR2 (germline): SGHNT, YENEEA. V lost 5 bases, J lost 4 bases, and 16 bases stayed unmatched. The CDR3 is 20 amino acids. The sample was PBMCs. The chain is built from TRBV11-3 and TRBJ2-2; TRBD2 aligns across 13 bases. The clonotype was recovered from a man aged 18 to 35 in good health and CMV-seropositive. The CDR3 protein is CASSPHPPLTSGGSTGELFF. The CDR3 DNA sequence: TGTGCCAGCAGCCCCCACCCCCCCCTGACTAGCGGGGGGTCCACCGGGGAGCTGTTTTTT.